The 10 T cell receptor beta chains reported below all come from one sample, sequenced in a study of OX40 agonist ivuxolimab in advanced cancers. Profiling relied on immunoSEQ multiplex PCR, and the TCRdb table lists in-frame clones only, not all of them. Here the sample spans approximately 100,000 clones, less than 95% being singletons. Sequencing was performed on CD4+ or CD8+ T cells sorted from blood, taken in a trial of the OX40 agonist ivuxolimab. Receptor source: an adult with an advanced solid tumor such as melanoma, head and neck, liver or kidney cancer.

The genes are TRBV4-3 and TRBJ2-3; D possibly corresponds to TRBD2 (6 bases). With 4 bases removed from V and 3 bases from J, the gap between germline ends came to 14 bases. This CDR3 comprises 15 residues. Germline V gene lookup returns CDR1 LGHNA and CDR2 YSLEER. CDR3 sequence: CASSPLGLGTDTQYF. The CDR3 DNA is TGCGCCAGCAGCCCCCTGGGACTTGGAACAGATACGCAGTATTTT.

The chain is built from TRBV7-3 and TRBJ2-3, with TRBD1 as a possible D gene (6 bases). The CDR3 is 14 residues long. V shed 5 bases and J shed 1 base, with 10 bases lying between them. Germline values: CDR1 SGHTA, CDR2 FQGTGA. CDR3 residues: CASSRTARTDTQYF. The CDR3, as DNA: TGTGCCAGCAGCCGGACAGCCCGCACAGATACGCAGTATTTT. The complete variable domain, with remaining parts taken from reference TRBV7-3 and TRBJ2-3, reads GAGVSQTPSNKVTEKGKYVELRCDPISGHTALYWYRQSLGQGPEFLIYFQGTGAADDSGLPNDRFFAVRPEGSVSTLKIQRTERGDSAVYLCASSRTARTDTQYFGPGTRLTVL.

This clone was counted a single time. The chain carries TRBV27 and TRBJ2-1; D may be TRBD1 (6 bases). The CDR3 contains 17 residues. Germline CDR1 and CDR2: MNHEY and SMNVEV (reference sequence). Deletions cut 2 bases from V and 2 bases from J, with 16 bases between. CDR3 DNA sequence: TGTGCCAGCAGTTTACAGAGGACAGCTTCAGCCTACAATGAGCAGTTCTTC. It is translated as CASSLQRTASAYNEQFF.

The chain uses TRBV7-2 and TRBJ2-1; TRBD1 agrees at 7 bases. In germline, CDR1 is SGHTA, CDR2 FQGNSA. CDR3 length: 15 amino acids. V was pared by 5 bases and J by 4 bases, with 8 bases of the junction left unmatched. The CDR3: CASSHRQGNYNEQFF. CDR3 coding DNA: TGTGCCAGCAGCCACCGACAGGGTAATTACAATGAGCAGTTCTTC.

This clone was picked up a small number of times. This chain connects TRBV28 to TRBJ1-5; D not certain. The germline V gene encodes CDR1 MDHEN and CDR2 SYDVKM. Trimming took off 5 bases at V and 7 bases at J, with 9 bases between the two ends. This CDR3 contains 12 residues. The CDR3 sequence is CASSDVGQPQHF. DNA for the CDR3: TGTGCCAGCAGTGACGTAGGGCAGCCCCAGCATTTT.

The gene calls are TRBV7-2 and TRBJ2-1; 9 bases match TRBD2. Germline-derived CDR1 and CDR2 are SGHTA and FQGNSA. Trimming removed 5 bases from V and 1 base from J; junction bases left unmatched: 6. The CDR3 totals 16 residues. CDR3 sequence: CASSLRREGSYNEQFF. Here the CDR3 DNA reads TGTGCCAGCAGCCTCCGGCGGGAGGGGTCCTACAATGAGCAGTTCTTC.

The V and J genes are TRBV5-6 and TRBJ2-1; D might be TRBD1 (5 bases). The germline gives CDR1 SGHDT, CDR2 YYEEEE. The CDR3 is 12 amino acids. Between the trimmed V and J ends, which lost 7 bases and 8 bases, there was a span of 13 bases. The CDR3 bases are TGTGCCAGCGGGCTAGGGGTTTATGAGCAGTTCTTC. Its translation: CASGLGVYEQFF.

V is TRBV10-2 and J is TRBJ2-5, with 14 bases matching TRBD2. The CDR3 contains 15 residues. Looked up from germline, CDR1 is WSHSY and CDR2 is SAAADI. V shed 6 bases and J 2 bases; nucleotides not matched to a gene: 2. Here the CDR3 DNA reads TGCGCCAGCAGAGGACTAGCGGGAGGTCAAGAGACCCAGTACTTC. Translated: CASRGLAGGQETQYF.

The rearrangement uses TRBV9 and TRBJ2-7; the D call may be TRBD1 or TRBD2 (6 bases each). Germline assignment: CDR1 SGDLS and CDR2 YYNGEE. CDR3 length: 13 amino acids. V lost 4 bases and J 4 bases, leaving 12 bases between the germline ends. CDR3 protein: CASSSGGLYEQYF. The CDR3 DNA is TGTGCCAGCAGCTCCGGGGGCCTTTACGAGCAGTACTTC.

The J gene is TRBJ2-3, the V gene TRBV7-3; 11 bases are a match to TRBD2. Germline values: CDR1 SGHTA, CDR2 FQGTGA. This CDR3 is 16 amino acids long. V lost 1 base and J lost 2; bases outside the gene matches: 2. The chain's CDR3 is CASSLRGLADTDTQYF. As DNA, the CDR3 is TGTGCCAGCAGCTTAAGGGGACTAGCGGACACAGATACGCAGTATTTT.